This T cell receptor (beta chain) appears in the sequencing data of a study of monozygotic twins with inflammatory bowel disease. Study results and limitations: Healthy twins shared more clonotypes with others than IBD patients, most markedly active ones.

Details on this clonotype: Its target is not known.

The CDR3 runs to 13 residues. Germline V gene lookup returns CDR1 DFQATT and CDR2 SNEGSKA (reference sequence). The TCR libraries each used total RNA (approximately 3,300 ng per library). TCRdb reanalyzed the 5' RACE reads, giving one entry per CDR3 protein sequence and no DNA. The table gives 350,000 to 400,000 distinct CDR3 sequences; the top ten clones make up approximately 2.4% of it. The rearrangement joins TRBV20-1 to TRBJ2-7; lacking DNA, the TRBD1 call made by TCRdb goes unchecked. Specimen: blood. This sequence was found in a human donor with ulcerative colitis or Crohn's disease, or a healthy co-twin of an affected twin (not recorded which). CDR3 sequence reads: CSARWGATYEQYF.